This T cell receptor beta chain was retrieved from a study of T cells after posttransplantation cyclophosphamide. CDR1 and CDR2 from the germline V gene are SGHTA and FQGNSA. The CDR3 extends over 14 amino acids. Losses at the gene ends were 5 bases for V and 4 bases for J; bases not matched to a gene: 7. The protocol was immunoSEQ multiplex PCR, while the TCRdb copy is restricted to in-frame clones and leaves out a portion. The sample contains tens of thousands of clones, roughly 95% of which appear only once. The genes are TRBV7-2 and TRBJ1-1, with 7 positions matching TRBD1. The receptor was derived from a woman aged 30 to 39 in good health and a related stem cell transplant donor. Material for sequencing was PBMCs. The CDR3 region is CASSRNPGGTEAFF. DNA for the CDR3: TGTGCCAGCAGCCGAAACCCAGGGGGCACTGAAGCTTTCTTT.